This TCR beta chain was found in a study of blood T cell repertoires in COVID-19. Produced via immunoSEQ multiplex PCR; TCRdb's table is partial and in-frame only. The repertoire includes fewer than 350,000 clones, around nine tenths of them detected once, and about 1.7% sits in the top ten. The germline V and J ends were trimmed by 3 bases and 8 bases, with 11 bases remaining between them. This CDR3 has 12 residues. CDR1 and CDR2 (germline): DFQATT, SNEGSKA (reference sequence). The sequence was collected from a woman aged 40 to 50 who had recovered from COVID-19. Specimen: PBMCs or T cells enriched from blood (not recorded which). The chain carries TRBV20-1 and TRBJ2-1; no reliable D call. CDR3 DNA: TGCAGTGCTAGTATGGAGCCCCATGAGCAGTTCTTC. This encodes CSASMEPHEQFF.